Given below is one TCR beta chain in context. Antigen specificity is unknown. These data come from a study of cytomegalovirus exposure and HLA in healthy donors. Study conclusions and caveats: A later analysis linked a missense DCLRE1C variant to TCR beta V- and J-gene trimming. A few of the chains that were CMV-associated were confirmed in vitro to be specific for CMV antigens.

The V segment lost 2 bases and the J segment 2 bases; nucleotides outside the gene matches: 3. The CDR3 is 16 residues long. The germline CDR1 and CDR2 sequences are SGDLS and YYNGEE. Both 60 Vbeta primers and 13 Jbeta primers went into the PCR. The method was immunoSEQ multiplex PCR; TCRdb's version includes in-frame clones alone and lacks a portion of them. The table has roughly 200,000 clones, roughly 80% seen once. The chain couples TRBV9 to TRBJ2-1; 11 bases fit TRBD2. The receptor's source is a female donor in good health and CMV-seronegative. Sequencing was done on a sample of PBMCs. CDR3 region: CASSVLAGGAYNEQFF. DNA for the CDR3: TGTGCCAGCAGCGTCTTAGCGGGGGGGGCCTACAATGAGCAGTTCTTC.